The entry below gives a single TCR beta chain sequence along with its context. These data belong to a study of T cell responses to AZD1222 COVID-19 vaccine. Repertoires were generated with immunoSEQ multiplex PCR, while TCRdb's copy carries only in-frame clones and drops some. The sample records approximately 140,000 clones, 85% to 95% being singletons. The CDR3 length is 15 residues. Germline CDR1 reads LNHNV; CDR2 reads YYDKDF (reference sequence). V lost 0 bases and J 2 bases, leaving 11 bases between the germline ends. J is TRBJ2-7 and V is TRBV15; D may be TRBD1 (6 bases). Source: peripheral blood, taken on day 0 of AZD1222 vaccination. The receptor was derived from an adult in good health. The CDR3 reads CATSRERDTPYEQYF. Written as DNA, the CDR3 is TGTGCCACCAGCAGAGAACGGGACACTCCCTACGAGCAGTACTTC. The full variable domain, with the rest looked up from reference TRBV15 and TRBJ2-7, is DAMVIQNPRYQVTQFGKPVTLSCSQTLNHNVMYWYQQKSSQAPKLLFHYYDKDFNNEADTPDNFQSRRPNTSFCFLDIRSPGLGDTAMYLCATSRERDTPYEQYFGPGTRLTVT.